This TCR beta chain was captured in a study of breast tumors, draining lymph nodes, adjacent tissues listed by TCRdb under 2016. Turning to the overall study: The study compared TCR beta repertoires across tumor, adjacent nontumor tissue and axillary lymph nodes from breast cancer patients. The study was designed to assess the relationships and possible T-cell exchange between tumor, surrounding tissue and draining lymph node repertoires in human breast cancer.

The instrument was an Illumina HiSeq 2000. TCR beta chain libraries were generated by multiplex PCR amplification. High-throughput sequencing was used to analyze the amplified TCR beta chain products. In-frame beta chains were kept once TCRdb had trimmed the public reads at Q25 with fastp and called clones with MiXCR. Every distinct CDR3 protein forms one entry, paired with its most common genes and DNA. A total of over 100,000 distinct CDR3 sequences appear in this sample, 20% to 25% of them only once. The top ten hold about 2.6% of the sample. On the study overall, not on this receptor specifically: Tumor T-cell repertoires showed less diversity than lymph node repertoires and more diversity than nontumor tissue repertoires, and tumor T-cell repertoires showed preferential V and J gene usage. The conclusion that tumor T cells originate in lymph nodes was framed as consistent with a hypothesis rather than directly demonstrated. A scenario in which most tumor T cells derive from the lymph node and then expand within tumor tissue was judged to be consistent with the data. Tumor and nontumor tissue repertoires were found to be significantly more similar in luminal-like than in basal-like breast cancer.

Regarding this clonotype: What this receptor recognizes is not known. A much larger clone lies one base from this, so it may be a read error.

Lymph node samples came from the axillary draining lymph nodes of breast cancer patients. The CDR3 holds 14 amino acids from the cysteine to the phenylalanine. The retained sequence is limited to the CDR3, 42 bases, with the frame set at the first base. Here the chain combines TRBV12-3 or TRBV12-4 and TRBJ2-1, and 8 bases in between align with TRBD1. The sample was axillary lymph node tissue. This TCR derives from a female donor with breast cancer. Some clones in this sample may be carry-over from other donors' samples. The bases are TGTGCCAGCAGTTCGGACAGGGCCTACAATGAGCAGCTCTTC. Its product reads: CASSSDRAYNEQLF.